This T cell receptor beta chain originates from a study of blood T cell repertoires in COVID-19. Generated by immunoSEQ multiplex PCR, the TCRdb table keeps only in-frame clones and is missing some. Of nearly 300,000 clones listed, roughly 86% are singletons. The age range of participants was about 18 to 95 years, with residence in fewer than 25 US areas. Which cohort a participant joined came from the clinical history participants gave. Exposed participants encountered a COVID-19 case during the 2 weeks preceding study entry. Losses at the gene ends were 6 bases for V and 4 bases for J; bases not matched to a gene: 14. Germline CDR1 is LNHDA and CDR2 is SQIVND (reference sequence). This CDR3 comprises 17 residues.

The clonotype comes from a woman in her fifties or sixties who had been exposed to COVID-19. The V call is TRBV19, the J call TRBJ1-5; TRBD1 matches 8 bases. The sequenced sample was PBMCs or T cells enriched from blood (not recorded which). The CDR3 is CASSSGGGGFRNQPQHF. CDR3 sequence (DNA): TGTGCCAGTAGCTCAGGGGGCGGTGGTTTCAGGAATCAGCCCCAGCATTTT.